This TCR beta chain was identified in a study of CD8 T cells in Susac syndrome. A quantity of about 0.5 to 1 ug RNA underwent reverse transcription using random hexamers. TCRdb re-analysed the immunoSEQ multiplex PCR reads in MiXCR, keeping a single row per CDR3 protein. The table has approximately 160,000 distinct CDR3 sequences, about 91% seen once. This CDR3 is 15 amino acids long. Trimming removed 10 bases from V and 4 bases from J; junction bases left unmatched: 13. Controls were age- and sex-matched healthy donors. The sequence was collected from a human donor in good health. Sequenced material: CD4+ T cells from PBMCs. The rearrangement joins TRBV23-1 to TRBJ2-1; 7 bases align to TRBD1. TRBV23-1 is filed as an ORF, its function uncertain. The CDR3 nucleotides are TGCGCCATCAAGTACTCGGGACAGTATTACAATGAGCAGTTCTTC. This translates into CAIKYSGQYYNEQFF.